Below, one TCR beta chain is given with its context. This sample was taken from a study of shared clonotypes between healthy human individuals. Profiling relied on immunoSEQ multiplex PCR, and the TCRdb table lists in-frame clones only, not all of them. The table has 2 million to 2.5 million clones, approximately 95% seen once; the top ten hold 0.3% to 0.4%. Germline CDR1 is LNHNV and CDR2 is YYDKDF (reference sequence). With 5 bases removed from V and 4 bases from J, the gap between germline ends came to 20 bases. The CDR3 is 16 amino acids. The sequence was collected from a man between 18 and 35 years old in good health. Some clones in this sample may be carry-over from other donors' samples. The chain carries TRBV15 and TRBJ1-2; weak D call: TRBD1 (5 bases). Input material: naive CD4+ T cells from PBMCs. As to subset: CD45RA+ positively selected. The CDR3 here is CATSPNPRDLIYGYTF. For the CDR3, the DNA is TGTGCCACCAGCCCAAACCCCCGGGACCTGATCTATGGCTACACCTTC.